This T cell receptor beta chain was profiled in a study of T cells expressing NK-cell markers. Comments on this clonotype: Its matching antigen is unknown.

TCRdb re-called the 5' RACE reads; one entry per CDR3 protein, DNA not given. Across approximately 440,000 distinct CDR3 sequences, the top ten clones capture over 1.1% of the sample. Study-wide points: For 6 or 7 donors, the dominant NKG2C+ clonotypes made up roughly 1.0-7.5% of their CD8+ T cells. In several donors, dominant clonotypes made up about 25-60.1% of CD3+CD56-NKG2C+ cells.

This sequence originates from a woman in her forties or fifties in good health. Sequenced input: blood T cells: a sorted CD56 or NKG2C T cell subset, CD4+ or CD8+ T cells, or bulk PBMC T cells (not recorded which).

CDR3 region: CASRGLSGPPRGDTQYF. The rearrangement links TRBV10-2 to TRBJ2-3; with no DNA, the TCRdb D assignment of TRBD2 cannot be verified. The V gene's germline CDR1 is WSHSY and CDR2 SAAADI. The CDR3 covers 17 residues.